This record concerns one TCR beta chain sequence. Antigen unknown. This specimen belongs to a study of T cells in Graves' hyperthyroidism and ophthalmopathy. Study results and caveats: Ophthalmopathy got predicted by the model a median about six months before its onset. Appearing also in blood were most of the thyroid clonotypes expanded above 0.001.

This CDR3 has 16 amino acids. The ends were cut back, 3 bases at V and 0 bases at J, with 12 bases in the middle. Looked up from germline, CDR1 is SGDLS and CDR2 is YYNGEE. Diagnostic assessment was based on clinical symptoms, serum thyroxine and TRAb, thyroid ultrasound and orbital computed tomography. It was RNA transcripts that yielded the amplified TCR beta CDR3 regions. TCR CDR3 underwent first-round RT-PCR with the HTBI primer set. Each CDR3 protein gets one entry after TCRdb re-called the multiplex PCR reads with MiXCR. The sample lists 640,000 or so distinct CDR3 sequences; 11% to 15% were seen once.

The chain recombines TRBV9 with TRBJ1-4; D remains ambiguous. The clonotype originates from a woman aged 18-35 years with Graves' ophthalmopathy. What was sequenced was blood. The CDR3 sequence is CASSGGDTSTNEKLFF. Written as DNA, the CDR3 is TGTGCCAGCAGCGGGGGAGATACCTCAACTAATGAAAAACTGTTTTTT.